This T cell receptor (beta chain) stems from a study of blood T cell repertoires in COVID-19. At the level of the study: Whether acute or convalescent, the COVID-19 samples came from the United States, Italy and Spain. T cells, B-cell-depleted T cells, or PBMCs provided the cDNA or gDNA that served as material.

Germline loops: CDR1 MNHNS, CDR2 SASEGT. V lost 1 base and J 4 bases, leaving 7 bases between the germline ends. The CDR3 runs to 13 residues. Methods used by the authors: Using reference gene primer amplification, nucleated cell counts were estimated. Profiling relied on immunoSEQ multiplex PCR, and the TCRdb table lists in-frame clones only, not all of them. V, J and clone size reflect that table, while D and trimming were determined from the DNA. The profile shows fewer than 250,000 clones, around four fifths of them singletons. This TCR derives from a woman in her sixties or seventies with active or convalescent COVID-19. Input material: peripheral blood. J is TRBJ1-2 and V is TRBV6-1, with no clear D. CDR3 DNA sequence: TGTGCCAGCAGTGAAGAGAGGATCTATGGCTACACCTTC. Protein product: CASSEERIYGYTF.